The 17 T cell receptor beta chains presented below share a single source sample, sequenced in a study of blood T cell repertoires in COVID-19 (TCRdb year 2020). Receptor libraries were prepared by the immunoSEQ multiplex PCR assay. In its TCRdb copy, this immuneACCESS table keeps in-frame sequences only and misses some clones. Where compared with another copy, unresolved V genes explain less than half of these, and the others have no known cause. The sample table records a few hundred thousand clones; around 85% of these occur just once. The ten top clones hold roughly 7% of the sample. The specimen sequenced was peripheral blood. These receptors originate from a human donor in a cohort sampled during active COVID-19.

V and J are TRBV6-5 and TRBJ1-1; the match to TRBD1 covers 8 bases. The trim removed 5 bases at V and 4 bases at J, leaving 6 bases unmatched. The CDR3 contains 14 residues. From germline, CDR1 is MNHEY and CDR2 SVGAGI. The CDR3 sequence is CASSLTGAGTEAFF. Here the CDR3 DNA reads TGTGCCAGCAGTCTGACAGGGGCCGGCACTGAAGCTTTCTTT.

The chain combines TRBV30 with TRBJ2-7, with 9 bases lining up with TRBD1. J lost 4 bases, V lost 6 bases, and 10 bases had no gene match. Germline V gene data show CDR1 as GTSNPN and CDR2 as SVGIG (reference sequence). The CDR3 sequence is 14 residues long. The CDR3 DNA reads TGTGCCTGTCGGACCGGGACAGGGATGTACGAGCAGTACTTC. Residues: CACRTGTGMYEQYF.

The chain couples TRBV10-1 to TRBJ2-7; TRBD1 might be the D (6 bases). CDR1 and CDR2 (germline): WNHNN, SYGVQD (reference sequence). Trimming removed 3 bases at V and 0 bases at J, with 12 bases between. The CDR3 extends over 15 amino acids. CDR3 DNA: TGCGCCAGCAGTGACGGACAGAAGAACTCCTACGAGCAGTACTTC. Translation: CASSDGQKNSYEQYF.

This chain joins TRBV3-1 (or the pseudogene TRBV3-2) and TRBJ1-1, with a tentative D call TRBD1 (5 bases). This CDR3 has 16 amino acids. The V gene lost 0 bases and the J gene lost 4 bases, with 15 bases spanning the gap. Looked up from germline, CDR1 is LGHDT and CDR2 is YNNKEL (reference sequence). The CDR3 nucleotides are TGTGCCAGCAGCCAAGATTGGGCAGGGAGGTCCACTGAAGCTTTCTTT. Amino acid sequence: CASSQDWAGRSTEAFF.

CDR3 in amino acids: CASSSGTSAHSTDTQYF. Here the CDR3 DNA reads TGCGCCAGCAGCAGCGGGACTAGCGCACATAGCACAGATACGCAGTATTTT. This chain connects TRBV5-1 to TRBJ2-3, with 10 bases aligning to TRBD2. The CDR3 spans 17 residues. The germline V gene has CDR1 SGHRS and CDR2 YFSETQ. V was pared by 4 bases and J by 0 bases, with 8 bases of the junction left unmatched.

The V and J genes are TRBV14 and TRBJ1-1, with unresolved D. The length of the CDR3 is 13 residues. Germline CDR1 is SGHDN and CDR2 is FVKESK. V lost 3 bases to trimming and J lost 6 bases, with 11 bases between them. CDR3: CASSHPGEAEAFF. CDR3 in DNA: TGTGCCAGCAGCCATCCCGGGGAGGCTGAAGCTTTCTTT.

The chain is built from TRBV5-1 and TRBJ1-2, with 7 positions matching TRBD1. Germline V gene lookup returns CDR1 SGHRS and CDR2 YFSETQ. The CDR3 totals 18 residues. Trimming at V came to 3 bases and at J to 1 base, leaving 15 bases not matched to a gene. CDR3 region: CASSWSVRQGPLNYGYTF. The CDR3 DNA follows: TGCGCCAGCAGCTGGTCTGTTAGACAGGGCCCCCTTAACTATGGCTACACCTTC.

The chain is built from TRBV12-3 or TRBV12-4 and TRBJ2-2; D is unresolved. Deletions cut 2 bases from V and 6 bases from J, with 4 bases between. The CDR3 is made up of 12 amino acids. The CDR3 loop is CASSLSPGELFF. The CDR3 nucleotides are TGTGCCAGCAGTTTATCTCCCGGGGAGCTGTTTTTT.

This clone was detected once. The chain is built from TRBV19 and TRBJ1-5, with TRBD1 matching 8 bases. Germline V CDR1 and CDR2: LNHDA, SQIVND (reference sequence). J was trimmed by 0 bases and V by 11 bases; bases with no gene match: 9. The CDR3 spans 15 residues. The DNA for the CDR3 is TGTGCCTCAGGGGGCAGGGGCTATAGCAATCAGCCCCAGCATTTT. Amino acids: CASGGRGYSNQPQHF.

The CDR3 is CASSQDAGGRGYTF. CDR3 nucleotide sequence: TGTGCCAGCAGCCAAGACGCGGGGGGGCGAGGCTACACCTTC. The chain links TRBV3-1 (or the pseudogene TRBV3-2) to TRBJ1-2; D possibly corresponds to TRBD1 (6 bases). Germline V gene lookup returns CDR1 LGHDT and CDR2 YNNKEL (reference sequence). The CDR3 extends over 14 amino acids. Trimming left V 0 bases short and J 8 bases short, with 13 bases between.

The chain combines TRBV6-5 with TRBJ1-3, with TRBD1 identical over 7 bases. Germline values: CDR1 MNHEY, CDR2 SVGAGI. The CDR3 is 15 amino acids. J lost 3 bases, V lost 6 bases, and 8 bases had no gene match. This CDR3 reads CASSRQGEIGNTIYF. The CDR3 nucleotides are TGTGCCAGCAGCCGACAGGGAGAAATTGGAAACACCATATATTTT.

The V and J genes are TRBV4-2 and TRBJ1-1; D is perhaps TRBD1 (5 bases). The germline V gene encodes CDR1 LGHNA and CDR2 YNFKEQ. This CDR3 region has 15 residues. Trimming took 0 bases from V and 3 from J, leaving 11 bases between them. The CDR3: CASSQEYRKDTEAFF. As DNA, the CDR3 is TGTGCCAGCAGCCAAGAATACAGGAAGGACACTGAAGCTTTCTTT.

This chain joins TRBV10-2 and TRBJ2-6; TRBD1 aligns across 10 bases. This CDR3 region has 18 residues. The germline V gene encodes CDR1 WSHSY and CDR2 SAAADI. J lost 1 base, V lost 2 bases, and 5 bases had no gene match. The CDR3 coding sequence is TGCGCCAGCAGTGAGATAAGACAGGGGGCGTCTGGGGCCAACGTCCTGACTTTC. Amino acid sequence: CASSEIRQGASGANVLTF.

The chain recombines TRBV4-1 with TRBJ1-2; 9 positions match TRBD1. The CDR3 has 16 amino acids. With 0 bases clipped from V and 5 bases from J, the junction kept 7 bases outside the gene matches. CDR1 and CDR2 from the germline V gene are MGHRA and YSYEKL. CDR3 sequence (DNA): TGCGCCAGCAGCCAAGATGGGGGACAGGGATGGTATGGCTACACCTTC. Translating it yields CASSQDGGQGWYGYTF.

The chain uses TRBV7-6 and TRBJ2-7; 9 nucleotides agree with TRBD1. The CDR3 totals 16 residues. CDR1 SGHVS and CDR2 FNYEAQ come from the germline V gene. V lost 4 bases to trimming and J lost 5 bases; unmatched junction nucleotides: 12. The CDR3 reads CASSYLRRTGVDEQYF. The CDR3 DNA is TGTGCCAGCAGCTACCTCCGAAGGACAGGGGTGGACGAGCAGTACTTC.

This rearrangement joins TRBV5-6 to TRBJ1-5; 9 bases match TRBD1. V shed 5 bases and J 1 base; nucleotides not matched to a gene: 4. This CDR3 has 15 residues. The germline CDR1 and CDR2 sequences are SGHDT and YYEEEE. DNA for the CDR3: TGTGCCAGCAGTCAACAGGGGGCAAGCAATCAGCCCCAGCATTTT. Protein product: CASSQQGASNQPQHF.

The CDR3 DNA is TGTGCCAGCTCAACCCTAGCGGGGGGGCCCGATACGCAGTATTTT. Translating it yields CASSTLAGGPDTQYF. The chain carries TRBV18 and TRBJ2-3; 12 positions agree with TRBD2. CDR1 is KGHSH and CDR2 is LQKENI in the germline V gene. The CDR3 has 15 residues. V gave up 5 bases and J gave up 6 bases; unmatched junction bases: 6.